The 17 T cell receptor beta chains below were found in one sample sequenced in a study of T cells after posttransplantation cyclophosphamide. Measured with immunoSEQ multiplex PCR; TCRdb has only the in-frame clones, and not every one. The record shows approximately 12,000 clones for this sample, with no singletons present. Treatment was busulfan-fludarabine conditioning, a marrow graft, and cyclophosphamide on days +3 and +4. The sample was PBMCs, taken after allogeneic stem cell transplant with posttransplant cyclophosphamide. These receptors were taken from a female patient in her forties or fifties who received an allogeneic stem cell transplant from a related donor, was CMV-positive, and had acute GVHD only. Some T cells may be supplied by the graft donor.

In its sample, this clone was seen many times. This rearrangement joins TRBV11-3 to TRBJ2-7; 8 nucleotides match TRBD2. Per germline, CDR1 SGHNT and CDR2 YENEEA. With V trimmed by 8 bases and J by 4 bases, 10 bases remained unmatched. This CDR3 contains 14 residues. In nucleotides, the CDR3 is TGTGCCAGCCTAGAGCGGGAGCCGATGTACGAGCAGTACGTC. Amino acids: CASLEREPMYEQYV.

This clone was detected ten times or more. This chain links TRBV28 with TRBJ2-6, with D perhaps matching TRBD1 (6 bases). V shed 1 base and J shed 2 bases, with 15 bases lying between them. From germline, CDR1 is MDHEN and CDR2 SYDVKM. The CDR3 has 18 residues. Written as DNA, the CDR3 is TGTGCCAGCAGTTTATACATGGTTGAGGGGGCTGGGGCCAACGTCCTGACTTTC. This sequence encodes CASSLYMVEGAGANVLTF.

Sample share makes this clone medium-sized. The chain couples TRBV19 to TRBJ2-1, with no clear D. V lost 1 base to trimming and J lost 7 bases, with 11 bases between them. Germline lookup yields CDR1 LNHDA and CDR2 SQIVND (reference sequence). The CDR3 is 14 amino acids. The CDR3 sequence: CASSIGATRNEQFF. In nucleotides, the CDR3 is TGTGCCAGTAGTATAGGGGCTACCCGGAATGAGCAGTTCTTC.

The sample holds a few counts of this clone. The chain is built from TRBV7-9 and TRBJ2-3; 10 bases match TRBD2. The CDR3 loop spans 15 amino acids. Looked up from germline, CDR1 is SEHNR and CDR2 is FQNEAQ (reference sequence). V lost 5 bases and J lost 0; bases outside the gene matches: 2. CDR3 loop: CASSTSGASTDTQYF. The CDR3 DNA follows: TGTGCCAGCAGCACTAGCGGGGCTAGCACAGATACGCAGTATTTT.

This clone was seen repeatedly, ten times or more. The chain employs TRBV28 and TRBJ2-1, with D possibly TRBD2 on 6 matching bases. Germline V gives CDR1 MDHEN, CDR2 SYDVKM. Trimming shortened V by 8 bases and J by 4 bases, and 9 bases separated the two germline ends. The CDR3 consists of 12 residues. This CDR3 is CASRESYNEQFF. The CDR3 DNA reads TGTGCCAGCCGGGAGTCGTACAATGAGCAGTTCTTC.

The V gene is TRBV28, the J gene TRBJ2-5; 10 nucleotides align to TRBD1. Trimming removed 4 bases from V and 7 bases from J; junction bases left unmatched: 15. In germline, CDR1 is MDHEN, CDR2 SYDVKM. The CDR3 has 17 residues. Here the CDR3 reads CASSSSLPGTGDGTQYF. CDR3 DNA: TGTGCCAGCAGTTCATCTCTTCCCGGGACAGGGGATGGGACCCAGTACTTC.

This clone showed up many times. The chain recombines TRBV6-6 with TRBJ1-1; 8 bases are a match to TRBD1. This CDR3 contains 12 residues. After removal of 9 bases from V and 6 bases from J, the junction contained 6 bases not matched to a gene. CDR1 is MNHNY, CDR2 SVGAGI, per germline (reference sequence). CDR3: CASRTGPPEAFF. DNA of the CDR3: TGTGCCAGTAGGACAGGGCCCCCTGAAGCTTTCTTT.

This clone was observed many times. The rearrangement links TRBV9 to TRBJ2-2, with TRBD1 matching over 9 bases. This CDR3 has 16 amino acids. Losses at the gene ends were 0 bases for V and 6 bases for J; bases not matched to a gene: 6. The germline CDR1 and CDR2 sequences are SGDLS and YYNGEE. CDR3 in DNA: TGTGCCAGCAGCGTAGGGGGACAGGGATACGCCGGGGAGCTGTTTTTT. Residues: CASSVGGQGYAGELFF.

This clone was seen ten or more times. V and J are TRBV6-6 and TRBJ1-1, with 8 bases aligning to TRBD1. Trimming removed 2 bases from V and 7 bases from J; junction bases left unmatched: 6. This CDR3 spans 14 amino acids. Germline V gene lookup returns CDR1 MNHNY and CDR2 SVGAGI (reference sequence). In DNA, the CDR3 is TGTGCCAGCAGTTACGACAGGGGAGGGATTGAAGCTTTCTTT. Its translation: CASSYDRGGIEAFF.

This clone was found a few times. The V call is TRBV11-2, the J call TRBJ1-6; unclear D gene. V was cut by 6 bases and J by 0 bases, with 3 bases left in between. Germline values: CDR1 SGHAT, CDR2 FQNNGV. The CDR3 has 13 residues. The CDR3 spells CASRSSYNSPLHF. In nucleotides, the CDR3 is TGTGCCAGCAGGAGCTCCTATAATTCACCCCTCCACTTT.

This clone was observed many times. The chain couples TRBV2 to TRBJ1-2; D not certain. CDR1 and CDR2 from the germline V gene are SNHLY and FYNNEI. V lost 6 bases to trimming and J lost 3 bases, with 2 bases between them. The CDR3 length is 10 residues. This chain's CDR3 is CASSYYGYTF. CDR3 DNA sequence: TGTGCCAGCAGCTACTATGGCTACACCTTC. Based on the CDR3 plus reference TRBV2 and TRBJ1-2, the full variable domain is EPEVTQTPSHQVTQMGQEVILRCVPISNHLYFYWYRQILGQKVEFLVSFYNNEISEKSEIFDDQFSVERPDGSNFTLKIRSTKLEDSAMYFCASSYYGYTFGSGTRLTVV.

This clone appeared many times. The V gene is TRBV19, the J gene TRBJ1-5; D is ambiguous. The CDR3 covers 13 residues. V lost 7 bases and J 4 bases, leaving 11 bases between the germline ends. Per germline, CDR1 LNHDA and CDR2 SQIVND (reference sequence). The CDR3 protein is CASKSQSNQPQHF. CDR3 in DNA: TGTGCCAGTAAATCCCAGTCTAATCAGCCCCAGCATTTT.

This clone was seen more than once but under ten times. This sequence joins TRBV7-9 and TRBJ2-5, with a possible D match to TRBD1 (6 bases). Germline values: CDR1 SEHNR, CDR2 FQNEAQ (reference sequence). CDR3 size: 14 residues. Trimming pared 5 bases from V and 0 bases from J, leaving 10 bases between. CDR3 in DNA: TGTGCCAGCAGCGTGGACAGTAACCAAGAGACCCAGTACTTC. Its protein is CASSVDSNQETQYF.

The sample holds many counts of this clone. The chain carries TRBV6-6 and TRBJ1-1; unclear D gene. Germline-derived CDR1 and CDR2 are MNHNY and SVGAGI (reference sequence). The CDR3 has 14 amino acids. V was cut by 0 bases and J by 4 bases, with 9 bases left in between. CDR3 in amino acids: CASSYSREGTEAFF. CDR3 coding DNA: TGTGCCAGCAGTTACTCCCGGGAGGGCACTGAAGCTTTCTTT.

At least ten counts were recorded for this clone. The chain carries TRBV28 and TRBJ1-1, with D perhaps matching TRBD1 (5 bases). Trimming took 3 bases from V and 8 from J, leaving 13 bases between them. Germline V CDR1 and CDR2: MDHEN, SYDVKM. The CDR3 is 13 residues long. DNA for the CDR3: TGTGCCAGCAGTTTCCAGGGCGGCACGGAAGCTTTCTTT. It is translated as CASSFQGGTEAFF. Filled out from reference TRBV28 and TRBJ1-1, the complete variable domain reads DVKVTQSSRYLVKRTGEKVFLECVQDMDHENMFWYRQDPGLGLRLIYFSYDVKMKEKGDIPEGYSVSREKKERFSLILESASTNQTSMYLCASSFQGGTEAFFGQGTRLTVV.

The table lists this clone with many counts. This rearrangement joins TRBV29-1 to TRBJ2-1; D call uncertain. Germline V gene data show CDR1 as SQVTM and CDR2 as ANQGSEA. The CDR3 has 13 amino acids. V shed 1 base and J shed 0 bases, with 4 bases lying between them. The chain's CDR3 is CSVEGSSYNEQFF. CDR3 bases: TGCAGCGTTGAAGGCAGCTCCTACAATGAGCAGTTCTTC.

Ten or more counts support this clone. This chain uses TRBV6-6 with TRBJ2-7; D call uncertain. Trimming cost V 5 bases and J 4 bases, with 9 bases left between them. The V gene's germline CDR1 is MNHNY and CDR2 SVGAGI (reference sequence). This CDR3 is built from 12 residues. In DNA form, the CDR3 reads TGTGCCAGCAGTAGCACCCTTTACGAGCAGTACTTC. Translation gives CASSSTLYEQYF.